The present entry profiles one T cell receptor (beta chain) with its context. This record belongs to a study of blood T cell repertoires in COVID-19. Unmatched junction bases numbered 6, after V lost 3 bases and J lost 8 bases. Germline lookup yields CDR1 LNHDA and CDR2 SQIVND (reference sequence). The length of the CDR3 is 13 residues. Authors' methods: Reference gene primer amplification in the assay estimated nucleated cell counts. Produced via immunoSEQ multiplex PCR; TCRdb's table is partial and in-frame only. D and trimming were read from the DNA, whereas the V and J calls and clone size are those reported in that table. Altogether a few hundred thousand clones are present, over 75% being singletons, with the ten largest covering 1%.

The chain has TRBV19 and TRBJ1-1; 7 nucleotides match TRBD1. The receptor was derived from a man in his fifties with active or convalescent COVID-19. Material: peripheral blood. CDR3 residues: CASSIHRGSEAFF. Written as DNA, the CDR3 is TGTGCCAGTAGTATCCACAGGGGCTCGGAAGCTTTCTTT.